Each of the 3 T cell receptor beta chains below was sequenced from the same sample in a study of blood T cell repertoires in COVID-19. Sequencing was performed with immunoSEQ multiplex PCR; in TCRdb, only in-frame clones are kept and a portion is missing. Of 77,000 or so clones in the sample, about 90% were seen once. The sequenced sample consisted of peripheral blood. These receptors were taken from a man aged 45-65 years with active COVID-19.

The V call is TRBV1, the J call TRBJ1-4; the table's D gene call, TRBD1, was not cross checked with the DNA. TRBV1 corresponds to a pseudogene. The CDR3 covers 16 residues. This CDR3 is CTSSPGTGPTNEKLFF. DNA for the CDR3: TGCACCAGCAGCCCCGGGACAGGCCCAACTAATGAAAAACTGTTTTTT.

This chain uses TRBV3-1 (or the pseudogene TRBV3-2) with TRBJ2-1, with 8 bases matching TRBD2. The CDR3 runs to 16 residues. V dropped 4 bases and J dropped 2; count of bases not matched to a gene: 7. Germline assignment: CDR1 LGHDT and CDR2 YNNKEL (reference sequence). The CDR3 DNA sequence: TGTGCCAGCAGCCCGCCGGGACTAGTAACCTACAATGAGCAGTTCTTC. Encoded protein: CASSPPGLVTYNEQFF.

This clone was observed a single time. The chain recombines TRBV28 with TRBJ1-5, with 7 bases that match TRBD1. The CDR3 runs to 15 residues. Germline loops: CDR1 MDHEN, CDR2 SYDVKM. The V gene end was trimmed by 5 bases and the J gene end by 7 bases; junction bases not matched to a gene: 11. CDR3 sequence (DNA): TGTGCCAGCAGTCCCGGGACAGTCAAAGGCCAGCCCCAGCATTTT. This translates into CASSPGTVKGQPQHF.